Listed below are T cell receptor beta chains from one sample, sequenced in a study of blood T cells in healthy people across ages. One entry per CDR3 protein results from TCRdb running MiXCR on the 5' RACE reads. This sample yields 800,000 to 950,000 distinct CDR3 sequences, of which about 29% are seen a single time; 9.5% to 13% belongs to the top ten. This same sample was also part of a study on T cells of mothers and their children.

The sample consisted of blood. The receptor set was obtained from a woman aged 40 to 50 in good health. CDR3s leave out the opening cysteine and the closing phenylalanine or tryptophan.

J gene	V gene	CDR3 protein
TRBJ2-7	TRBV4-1	ATRRTWEEGHEQY
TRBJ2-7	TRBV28	ASRRSGTEFYEQY
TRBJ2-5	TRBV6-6	ASRLIGTSDNEQY
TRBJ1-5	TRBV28	ASIEQGANQPQH
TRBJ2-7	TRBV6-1	ASSEPGQAGEQY
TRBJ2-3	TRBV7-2	ASSLGGPRADTQY
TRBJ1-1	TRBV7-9	ASSPWRRTGKNTEAF
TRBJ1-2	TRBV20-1	SAHDRLDYGYT
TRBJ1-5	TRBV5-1	ASSLDLSGAGPQH
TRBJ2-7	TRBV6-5	ASSYLWGDEQY
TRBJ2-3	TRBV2	ASRMGTGGYTQY
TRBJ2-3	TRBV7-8	VSSFERSSGGGDTQY
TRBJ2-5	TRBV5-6	ASSFPLGETQY
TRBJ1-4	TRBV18	ASSPRTDTTNEKLF
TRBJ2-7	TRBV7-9	ASSSWDRETYGQY
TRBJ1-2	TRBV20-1	SLGQQYGYT
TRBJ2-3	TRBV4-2	ASSQDSGQGADTQY
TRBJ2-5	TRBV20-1	SARVKTSGETQY
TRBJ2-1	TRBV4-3	ASSQEPTGETQF
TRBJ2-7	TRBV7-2	ASSKDRASSYEQY
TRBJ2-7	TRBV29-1	SVGRQRNEQY
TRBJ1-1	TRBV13	ASSNGQGTTEAF
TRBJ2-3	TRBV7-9	ASNPRQTGGTTDTQY
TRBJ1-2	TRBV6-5	ASRQGGGYGYT
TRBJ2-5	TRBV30	AWSSTGVAETQY
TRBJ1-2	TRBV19	ASSMTRWSENYGYT
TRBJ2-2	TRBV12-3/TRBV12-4	ASSISTGAGELF